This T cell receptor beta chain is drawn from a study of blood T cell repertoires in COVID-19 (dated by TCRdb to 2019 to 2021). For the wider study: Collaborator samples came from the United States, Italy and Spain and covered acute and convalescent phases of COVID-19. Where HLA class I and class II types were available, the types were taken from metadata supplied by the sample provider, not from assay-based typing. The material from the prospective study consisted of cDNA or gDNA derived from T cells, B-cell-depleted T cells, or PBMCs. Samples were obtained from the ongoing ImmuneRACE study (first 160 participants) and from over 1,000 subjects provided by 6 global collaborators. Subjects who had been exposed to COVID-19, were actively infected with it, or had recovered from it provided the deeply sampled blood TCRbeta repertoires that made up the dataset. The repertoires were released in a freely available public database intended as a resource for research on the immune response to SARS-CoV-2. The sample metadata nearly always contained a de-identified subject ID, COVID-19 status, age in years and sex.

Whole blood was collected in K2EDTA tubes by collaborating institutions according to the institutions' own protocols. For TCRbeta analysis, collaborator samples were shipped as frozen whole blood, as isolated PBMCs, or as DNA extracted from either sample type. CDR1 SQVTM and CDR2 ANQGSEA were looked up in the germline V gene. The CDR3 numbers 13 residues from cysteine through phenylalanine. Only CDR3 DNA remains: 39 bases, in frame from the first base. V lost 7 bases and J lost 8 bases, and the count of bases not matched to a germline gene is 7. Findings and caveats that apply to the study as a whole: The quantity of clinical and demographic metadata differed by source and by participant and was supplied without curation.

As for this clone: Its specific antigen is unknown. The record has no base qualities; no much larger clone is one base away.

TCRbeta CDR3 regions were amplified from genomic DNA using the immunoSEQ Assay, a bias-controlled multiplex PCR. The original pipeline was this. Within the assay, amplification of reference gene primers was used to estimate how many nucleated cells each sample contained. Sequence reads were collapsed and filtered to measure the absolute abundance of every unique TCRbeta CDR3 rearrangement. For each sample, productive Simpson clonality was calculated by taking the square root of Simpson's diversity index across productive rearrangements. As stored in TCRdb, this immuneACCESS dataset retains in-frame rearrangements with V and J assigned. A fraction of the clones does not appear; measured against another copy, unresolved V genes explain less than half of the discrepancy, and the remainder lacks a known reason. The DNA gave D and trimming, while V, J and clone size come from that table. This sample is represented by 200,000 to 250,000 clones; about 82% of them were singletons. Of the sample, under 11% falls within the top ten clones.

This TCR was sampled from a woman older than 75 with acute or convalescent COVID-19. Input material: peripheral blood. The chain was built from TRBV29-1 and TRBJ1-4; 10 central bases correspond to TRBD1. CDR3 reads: CSAIDRGREKLFF. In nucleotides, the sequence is TGCAGCGCTATCGACAGGGGGCGGGAAAAACTGTTTTTT.